This is a list of T cell receptor beta chains from one sample in a study of T cell changes during pregnancy in multiple sclerosis. The repertoire was sequenced with immunoSEQ multiplex PCR; TCRdb's copy has only in-frame clones and lacks some. The repertoire holds some 69,000 clones, more than 90% seen once, with around 2.2% in the top ten. The source material was peripheral blood, sampled in the second trimester of pregnancy. Receptors originate from a female donor in good health, enrolled as a control in a pregnancy study. CDR3s include the opening cysteine and the closing phenylalanine or tryptophan. The order of the fields is CDR3 protein, CDR3 DNA, D gene, V gene, J gene, clone size. A D gene is named only where the DNA matches it firmly. The size entry is marked missing in some rows and otherwise reads once, few, many or a size class.

CDR3 protein: CASAFSGTKNYGYTF; CDR3 DNA: TGCGCCAGCGCGTTCTCCGGGACAAAAAACTATGGCTACACCTTC; D gene: .; V gene: TRBV5-1; J gene: TRBJ1-2; clone size: .
CDR3 protein: CASSDYTPGQGTHEQYF; CDR3 DNA: TGTGCCAGCAGTGACTACACTCCGGGACAGGGGACTCACGAGCAGTACTTC; D gene: TRBD1; V gene: TRBV6-4; J gene: TRBJ2-7; clone size: .
CDR3 protein: CASSPRVGGELFF; CDR3 DNA: TGCGCCAGCAGCCCCCGGGTGGGCGGGGAGCTGTTTTTT; D gene: .; V gene: TRBV4-3; J gene: TRBJ2-2; clone size: .
CDR3 protein: CASSPMGAENQPQHF; CDR3 DNA: TGTGCCAGCAGCCCAATGGGGGCCGAGAATCAGCCCCAGCATTTT; D gene: .; V gene: TRBV9; J gene: TRBJ1-5; clone size: .
CDR3 protein: CSHGDSAPYNEQFF; CDR3 DNA: TGCAGCCATGGGGACTCCGCTCCCTACAATGAGCAGTTCTTC; D gene: .; V gene: TRBV29-1; J gene: TRBJ2-1; clone size: .
CDR3 protein: CASSEARDRRGFGYTF; CDR3 DNA: TGTGCCAGCAGTGAGGCCCGGGACAGGAGAGGATTTGGCTACACCTTC; D gene: TRBD1; V gene: TRBV28; J gene: TRBJ1-2; clone size: .
CDR3 protein: CASSLVGSSYEQYF; CDR3 DNA: TGTGCCAGCAGCCTAGTTGGGAGCTCCTACGAGCAGTACTTC; D gene: .; V gene: TRBV9; J gene: TRBJ2-7; clone size: .
CDR3 protein: CASRSLRGQPQHF; CDR3 DNA: TGTGCCAGCAGATCCCTCAGGGGTCAGCCCCAGCATTTT; D gene: .; V gene: TRBV6-5; J gene: TRBJ1-5; clone size: .
CDR3 protein: CASSPGGSNYGYTF; CDR3 DNA: TGCGCCAGCAGCCCAGGGGGCTCTAACTATGGCTACACCTTC; D gene: TRBD1; V gene: TRBV5-1; J gene: TRBJ1-2; clone size: .
CDR3 protein: CAWRSQGLANEKLFF; CDR3 DNA: TGTGCCTGGAGGTCTCAGGGGCTGGCTAATGAAAAACTGTTTTTT; D gene: .; V gene: TRBV30; J gene: TRBJ1-4; clone size: once
CDR3 protein: CASSGGGTEAFF; CDR3 DNA: TGTGCCAGCAGCGGGGGGGGCACTGAAGCTTTCTTT; D gene: .; V gene: TRBV11-1; J gene: TRBJ1-1; clone size: .
CDR3 protein: CASRRTQGDGYTF; CDR3 DNA: TGTGCCAGTAGGCGAACACAGGGAGATGGCTACACCTTC; D gene: .; V gene: TRBV19; J gene: TRBJ1-2; clone size: .
CDR3 protein: CASSPQRGGDYGYTF; CDR3 DNA: TGTGCCAGCAGCCCACAACGGGGGGGTGACTATGGCTACACCTTC; D gene: .; V gene: TRBV5-4; J gene: TRBJ1-2; clone size: .
CDR3 protein: CATSRDLRGGEQFF; CDR3 DNA: TGTGCCACCAGCAGAGACCTCCGGGGGGGTGAGCAGTTCTTC; D gene: TRBD2; V gene: TRBV15; J gene: TRBJ2-1; clone size: once
CDR3 protein: CASSQDGTGTEAFF; CDR3 DNA: TGCGCCAGCAGCCAAGATGGGACAGGCACTGAAGCTTTCTTT; D gene: TRBD1; V gene: TRBV4-3; J gene: TRBJ1-1; clone size: .
CDR3 protein: CASSPGDSLTAREQYF; CDR3 DNA: TGTGCCAGCAGCCCAGGGGATTCGTTGACGGCCAGGGAGCAGTACTTC; D gene: .; V gene: TRBV11-2; J gene: TRBJ2-7; clone size: once
CDR3 protein: CASSAEASYNEQFF; CDR3 DNA: TGTGCCAGCAGTGCTGAAGCATCCTACAATGAGCAGTTCTTC; D gene: .; V gene: TRBV2; J gene: TRBJ2-1; clone size: .
CDR3 protein: CASSTRDWVLEQFF; CDR3 DNA: TGTGCCAGCAGCACTCGGGACTGGGTGCTCGAGCAGTTCTTC; D gene: .; V gene: TRBV7-9; J gene: TRBJ2-1; clone size: .
CDR3 protein: CASSGTGSNQPQHF; CDR3 DNA: TGTGCCAGCTCAGGGACAGGGAGCAATCAGCCCCAGCATTTT; D gene: TRBD1; V gene: TRBV18; J gene: TRBJ1-5; clone size: .
CDR3 protein: CASSQVRGGGGNIQYF; CDR3 DNA: TGTGCCAGCAGCCAAGTTAGGGGCGGGGGCGGAAACATTCAGTACTTC; D gene: .; V gene: TRBV4-2; J gene: TRBJ2-4; clone size: .
CDR3 protein: CASSQKGYGYTF; CDR3 DNA: TGTGCCAGTAGTCAGAAGGGGTATGGCTACACCTTC; D gene: .; V gene: TRBV19; J gene: TRBJ1-2; clone size: .
CDR3 protein: CASSIPSGGSYNEQFF; CDR3 DNA: TGTGCCAGTAGTATCCCTTCCGGGGGCTCCTACAATGAGCAGTTCTTC; D gene: .; V gene: TRBV19; J gene: TRBJ2-1; clone size: .
CDR3 protein: CASSYGGGEGKAFF; CDR3 DNA: TGTGCCAGCAGTTACGGGGGGGGTGAAGGGAAAGCTTTCTTT; D gene: .; V gene: TRBV6-5; J gene: TRBJ1-1; clone size: .
CDR3 protein: CASSAGTGYTGELFF; CDR3 DNA: TGTGCCAGCAGCGCCGGGACAGGCTACACCGGGGAGCTGTTTTTT; D gene: TRBD1; V gene: TRBV2; J gene: TRBJ2-2; clone size: .
CDR3 protein: CASGTAREGQLHNEQFF; CDR3 DNA: TGTGCCAGCGGAACTGCCCGAGAGGGACAGTTACACAATGAGCAGTTCTTC; D gene: TRBD1; V gene: TRBV7-9; J gene: TRBJ2-1; clone size: once
CDR3 protein: CASSLTDNEQFF; CDR3 DNA: TGCGCCAGCAGCTTGACAGACAATGAGCAGTTCTTC; D gene: .; V gene: TRBV5-1; J gene: TRBJ2-1; clone size: .
CDR3 protein: CASRGQGARSGNTIYF; CDR3 DNA: TGTGCCAGCAGAGGACAGGGTGCGCGCTCTGGAAACACCATATATTTT; D gene: TRBD1; V gene: TRBV6-4; J gene: TRBJ1-3; clone size: .
CDR3 protein: CASSFLTAGEQFF; CDR3 DNA: TGTGCCAGCAGTTTCTTAACCGCGGGTGAGCAGTTCTTC; D gene: .; V gene: TRBV7-3; J gene: TRBJ2-1; clone size: .
CDR3 protein: CASNPSGGKETQYF; CDR3 DNA: TGCGCCAGCAACCCCTCGGGGGGGAAAGAGACCCAGTACTTC; D gene: TRBD2; V gene: TRBV5-1; J gene: TRBJ2-5; clone size: .
CDR3 protein: CASSTRDRVPNTEAFF; CDR3 DNA: TGCGCCAGCAGCACCCGGGACAGGGTGCCTAACACTGAAGCTTTCTTT; D gene: TRBD1; V gene: TRBV4-3; J gene: TRBJ1-1; clone size: .
CDR3 protein: CASSLGGRGNQPQHF; CDR3 DNA: TGTGCCAGCAGCTTGGGGGGGCGAGGCAATCAGCCCCAGCATTTT; D gene: .; V gene: TRBV5-8; J gene: TRBJ1-5; clone size: once
CDR3 protein: CASSLAVSTSGGARETQYF; CDR3 DNA: TGTGCCAGCAGCTTGGCCGTTTCGACTAGCGGGGGGGCCCGTGAGACCCAGTACTTC; D gene: TRBD2; V gene: TRBV5-4; J gene: TRBJ2-5; clone size: .
CDR3 protein: CASSGYMTSQSRANVLTF; CDR3 DNA: TGTGCCAGTAGTGGTTATATGACATCACAAAGTCGGGCCAACGTCCTGACTTTC; D gene: .; V gene: TRBV19; J gene: TRBJ2-6; clone size: .
CDR3 protein: CASSHSERDGYTF; CDR3 DNA: TGCGCCAGCAGCCACTCGGAACGGGATGGCTACACCTTC; D gene: .; V gene: TRBV4-3; J gene: TRBJ1-2; clone size: .
CDR3 protein: CASSFISGEYEQYF; CDR3 DNA: TGCGCCAGCAGCTTTATTAGCGGGGAATACGAGCAGTACTTC; D gene: TRBD2; V gene: TRBV5-1; J gene: TRBJ2-7; clone size: .
CDR3 protein: CASSQSEGTEAFF; CDR3 DNA: TGCGCCAGCAGTCAATCAGAGGGCACTGAAGCTTTCTTT; D gene: .; V gene: TRBV23-1; J gene: TRBJ1-1; clone size: .
CDR3 protein: CASSSRGDYEQYF; CDR3 DNA: TGTGCCAGCAGCTCTCGGGGAGACTACGAGCAGTACTTC; D gene: .; V gene: TRBV7-6; J gene: TRBJ2-7; clone size: .
CDR3 protein: CASSGDRGPSSYEQYF; CDR3 DNA: TGTGCCAGCAGTGGCGACAGGGGGCCCAGCTCCTACGAGCAGTACTTC; D gene: TRBD1; V gene: TRBV25-1; J gene: TRBJ2-7; clone size: .
CDR3 protein: CASSEGDYGYTF; CDR3 DNA: TGTGCCAGTAGTGAAGGGGACTATGGCTACACCTTC; D gene: .; V gene: TRBV19; J gene: TRBJ1-2; clone size: .
CDR3 protein: CASSVGADTQYF; CDR3 DNA: TGTGCCAGCAGCGTAGGGGCGGATACGCAGTATTTT; D gene: .; V gene: TRBV9; J gene: TRBJ2-3; clone size: .
CDR3 protein: CASSLAGDPNQPQHF; CDR3 DNA: TGTGCCAGCAGCTTAGCGGGCGACCCCAATCAGCCCCAGCATTTT; D gene: .; V gene: TRBV7-9; J gene: TRBJ1-5; clone size: .
CDR3 protein: CASSQAPGQGNEQYF; CDR3 DNA: TGCGCCAGCAGCCAAGCCCCGGGACAGGGGAACGAGCAGTACTTC; D gene: TRBD1; V gene: TRBV4-3; J gene: TRBJ2-7; clone size: .
CDR3 protein: CATSRDVRYGYTF; CDR3 DNA: TGTGCCACCAGCAGAGATGTCCGGTATGGCTACACCTTC; D gene: .; V gene: TRBV15; J gene: TRBJ1-2; clone size: .
CDR3 protein: CASSLYGTDYEQYF; CDR3 DNA: TGTGCCAGCAGCTTGTATGGGACAGACTACGAGCAGTACTTC; D gene: TRBD1; V gene: TRBV5-4; J gene: TRBJ2-7; clone size: .
CDR3 protein: CASSSYESNTIYF; CDR3 DNA: TGTGCCAGCAGCTCATACGAGTCCAACACCATATATTTT; D gene: .; V gene: TRBV7-6; J gene: TRBJ1-3; clone size: once
CDR3 protein: CACRSGRGLSTDTQYF; CDR3 DNA: TGTGCCTGCCGGAGCGGGCGGGGCCTTAGCACAGATACGCAGTATTTT; D gene: .; V gene: TRBV2; J gene: TRBJ2-3; clone size: once
CDR3 protein: CASGHDGANEQFF; CDR3 DNA: TGTGCCTCCGGCCACGACGGAGCCAATGAGCAGTTCTTC; D gene: .; V gene: TRBV7-3; J gene: TRBJ2-1; clone size: .
CDR3 protein: CATRPSAGGQYF; CDR3 DNA: TGTGCCACCCGTCCGTCAGCGGGGGGGCAGTATTTT; D gene: TRBD2; V gene: TRBV2; J gene: TRBJ2-3; clone size: .
CDR3 protein: CASSPGLIGNTEAFF; CDR3 DNA: TGTGCCAGCAGCCCCGGACTTATCGGGAACACTGAAGCTTTCTTT; D gene: .; V gene: TRBV7-3; J gene: TRBJ1-1; clone size: .
CDR3 protein: CASSQEHSNSPLHF; CDR3 DNA: TGCGCCAGCAGCCAAGAGCACAGTAATTCACCCCTCCACTTT; D gene: .; V gene: TRBV4-1; J gene: TRBJ1-6; clone size: .
CDR3 protein: CSVPGQKPNYGYTF; CDR3 DNA: TGCAGCGTTCCGGGACAGAAACCTAACTATGGCTACACCTTC; D gene: TRBD1; V gene: TRBV29-1; J gene: TRBJ1-2; clone size: few
CDR3 protein: CASSHLAGTNYGYTF; CDR3 DNA: TGCGCCAGCAGCCACCTTGCAGGGACTAACTATGGCTACACCTTC; D gene: .; V gene: TRBV4-1; J gene: TRBJ1-2; clone size: .
CDR3 protein: CASSLTGGTNNEQFF; CDR3 DNA: TGTGCCAGCAGCCTCACGGGGGGGACCAACAATGAGCAGTTCTTC; D gene: TRBD2; V gene: TRBV9; J gene: TRBJ2-1; clone size: .
CDR3 protein: CASSAAAGGPRDTQYF; CDR3 DNA: TGTGCCAGCAGCGCAGCAGCGGGGGGGCCACGAGATACGCAGTATTTT; D gene: TRBD2; V gene: TRBV7-2; J gene: TRBJ2-3; clone size: .
CDR3 protein: CASSLVGGNTGELFF; CDR3 DNA: TGTGCCAGCAGCTTGGTGGGGGGGAACACCGGGGAGCTGTTTTTT; D gene: .; V gene: TRBV5-4; J gene: TRBJ2-2; clone size: .
CDR3 protein: CASTRTGANYGYTF; CDR3 DNA: TGTGCCAGCACCCGGACAGGGGCTAACTATGGCTACACCTTC; D gene: TRBD1; V gene: TRBV7-2; J gene: TRBJ1-2; clone size: .
CDR3 protein: CASSVLVHPTYGYTF; CDR3 DNA: TGTGCCAGTAGTGTCTTGGTCCACCCTACCTATGGCTACACCTTC; D gene: .; V gene: TRBV19; J gene: TRBJ1-2; clone size: few
CDR3 protein: CASSVQNNSPLHF; CDR3 DNA: TGTGCCAGCAGTGTCCAGAATAATTCACCCCTCCACTTT; D gene: .; V gene: TRBV5-6; J gene: TRBJ1-6; clone size: .